This is a list of T cell receptor beta chains from one sample in a study of shared clonotypes between healthy human individuals. Sequencing used immunoSEQ multiplex PCR; TCRdb keeps in-frame clones, though not all of them. The sample includes around 1,900,000 clones, 90% to 95% seen only once; the top ten take over 1.5%. The sample taken for sequencing was naive CD8+ T cells from PBMCs. The source of these receptors is a man aged 18 to 29 in good health. Some clones in this sample may be carry-over from other donors' samples. CDR3s leave out the opening cysteine and the closing phenylalanine or tryptophan.

J: TRBJ2-5
V: TRBV2
CDR3: ASSEAGQPNYQETQY

J: TRBJ2-3
V: TRBV6-6
CDR3: ASSYSISDTQY

J: TRBJ2-1
V: TRBV7-7
CDR3: ASSLVPSGSNEQF

J: TRBJ1-1
V: TRBV19
CDR3: ASSGKEKAF

J: TRBJ2-6
V: TRBV7-9
CDR3: ASSKRAGAGANVLT

J: TRBJ1-1
V: TRBV11-2
CDR3: ASSHRLTEAF

J: TRBJ2-3
V: TRBV6-5
CDR3: ASSYSEGIDTQY

J: TRBJ2-7
V: TRBV5-8
CDR3: ASSARTGYEQY

J: TRBJ2-2
V: TRBV11-3
CDR3: ASSSPGTHGELF

J: TRBJ1-1
V: TRBV4-1
CDR3: ASSHISNTEAF

J: TRBJ2-1
V: TRBV9
CDR3: ASSGGLASNEQF

J: TRBJ1-2
V: TRBV28
CDR3: ASSSPSTFLEGYT

J: TRBJ1-1
V: TRBV27
CDR3: ASSLSWKMNTEAF

J: TRBJ1-1
V: TRBV6-5
CDR3: ASSYRGVMNTEAF

J: TRBJ1-5
V: TRBV4-1
CDR3: ASSHLPDDRGNQPQH

J: TRBJ2-2
V: TRBV18
CDR3: ASSSLPGTSGRKDTGELF

J: TRBJ2-1
V: TRBV5-1
CDR3: ASSLGNEQF

J: TRBJ1-2
V: TRBV27
CDR3: ASSLYTAYGYT

J: TRBJ2-7
V: TRBV7-9
CDR3: ASTAGRFYEQY

J: TRBJ2-1
V: TRBV9
CDR3: ASSVVISPYNEQF

J: TRBJ2-1
V: TRBV19
CDR3: ASSIGREDPYNEQF

J: TRBJ2-1
V: TRBV4-1
CDR3: ASSQEQGDEQF

J: TRBJ2-1
V: TRBV7-9
CDR3: ASGIAGDYNEQF

J: TRBJ1-4
V: TRBV7-9
CDR3: ASSWGEKLF

J: TRBJ2-7
V: TRBV4-2
CDR3: ASSLRGLPYEQY

J: TRBJ2-1
V: TRBV4-2
CDR3: ASSQRDEQF

J: TRBJ1-5
V: TRBV28
CDR3: ASSLYPGGNQPQH

J: NA
V: TRBV5-6
CDR3: ASSSIYEQY

J: TRBJ1-1
V: TRBV4-1
CDR3: ASSQVVRANTEAF

J: TRBJ1-1
V: TRBV6-5
CDR3: ASSYAAESVGVEAF

J: TRBJ1-1
V: TRBV15
CDR3: ATEGMNTEAF

J: TRBJ2-1
V: TRBV25-1
CDR3: ASSEFYPGGETYNEQF

J: TRBJ2-3
V: TRBV11-1
CDR3: ASSYGGTDTQY

J: TRBJ2-1
V: TRBV27
CDR3: ASSEGLAGGPYNEQF

J: TRBJ2-1
V: TRBV7-8
CDR3: ASSFGLVLYEQF

J: TRBJ2-1
V: TRBV6-5
CDR3: ASSPRGTANEQF

J: TRBJ1-2
V: TRBV7-9
CDR3: ASSLGQGQGDYGYT

J: TRBJ1-2
V: TRBV10-3
CDR3: AIRGEVGQGYGYT

J: TRBJ1-1
V: TRBV6-6
CDR3: ASTTLDSEAF

J: TRBJ2-2
V: TRBV10-2
CDR3: ASSDRMPRGRSSNTGELF

J: TRBJ2-3
V: TRBV5-5
CDR3: ASSLARPPWPDTQY

J: TRBJ2-1
V: TRBV13
CDR3: ASSEGAGGKLSSYNEQF

J: TRBJ1-1
V: TRBV25-1
CDR3: ASSDWGTKLSEAF

J: TRBJ2-7
V: TRBV5-1
CDR3: ASSLWPGQGPYEQY

J: TRBJ2-1
V: TRBV7-3
CDR3: ASSLSGTSGIEQF

J: TRBJ2-7
V: TRBV7-9
CDR3: ASSLAAAYEQY

J: TRBJ2-1
V: TRBV27
CDR3: ASSYLQGNEQF

J: TRBJ2-2
V: TRBV6-5
CDR3: ASSYFSTGELF

J: TRBJ2-3
V: TRBV6-5
CDR3: ASSPFAGRADTQY

J: TRBJ2-7
V: TRBV5-5
CDR3: ASRLASYYEQY

J: TRBJ2-7
V: TRBV7-2
CDR3: ASTIPPLPRRY

J: TRBJ2-7
V: TRBV7-2
CDR3: ASSLSVEQGTVLGYEQY

J: TRBJ1-5
V: TRBV7-8
CDR3: ASSSGTPGQTYQPQH